This T cell receptor beta chain was identified in a study of OX40 agonist ivuxolimab in advanced cancers. The wider study: Three individuals attained partial responses, comprising one hepatocellular carcinoma case and two cutaneous melanoma cases.

Trimming left V 10 bases short and J 8 bases short, with 22 bases between. This CDR3 comprises 14 residues. Germline CDR1 ENHRY, CDR2 SYGVKD. Study results and limitations: Some of the nonresponding patients also showed low levels of normalized T-cell clonal expansion.

Sequencing was performed with immunoSEQ multiplex PCR; in TCRdb, only in-frame clones are kept and a portion is missing. This sample yields under 150,000 clones, of which around 89% are seen a single time; approximately 0.55% belongs to the top ten. In regard to this clone: The antigen remains unidentified.

The TCR originated in an adult with an advanced solid tumor such as melanoma, head and neck, liver or kidney cancer. The chain carries TRBV10-3 and TRBJ2-3; possibly TRBD1 or TRBD2 for D (5 bases each). The source was CD4+ or CD8+ T cells sorted from blood, collected in a trial of the OX40 agonist ivuxolimab. The CDR3 region is CATVQGGPGGTQYF. As DNA, the CDR3 is TGTGCCACCGTGCAGGGCGGGCCCGGAGGTACGCAGTATTTT.